This record covers a single T cell receptor beta chain. Its antigen is unknown. Per the germline V gene, CDR1 is MNHNS and CDR2 is SASEGT. The CDR3 is 13 amino acids. Trimming pared 3 bases from V and 13 bases from J, leaving 15 bases between. Here immunoSEQ multiplex PCR was the method, and the copy in TCRdb shows in-frame clones only, minus some. The table lists roughly 32,000 clones, about four fifths of them singletons. Following autologous stem cell transplantation, relapse occurred in every patient, and exposure to brentuximab vedotin varied. These data are taken from a study of PD-1 blockade in classical Hodgkin lymphoma. Study summary: Patients were treated with nivolumab at 3 mg/kg, and this was given intravenously every 2 weeks. Study outcomes and limitations: Nivolumab initiation under 1 year post-ASCT meant exclusion. There remain no defined causes for the repertoire differences, which possibly reflect disease activity or prior therapy. Patients with a complete response exhibited baseline diversity comparable to newly diagnosed patients.

Sequencing used peripheral blood mononuclear cells (PBMCs), obtained at baseline. The receptor was isolated from a human donor with classical Hodgkin lymphoma. The chain links TRBV6-1 to TRBJ1-4; D is uncertain. CDR3 sequence (DNA): TGTGCCAGCAGTGAGGCGGGATTCATAGGACTGTTTTTT. Protein product: CASSEAGFIGLFF.